These 20 T cell receptor beta chains were sequenced from one sample in a study of T cell clonality in common variable immunodeficiency. General study results and limits: Fewer deletions and N-nucleotide insertions were reportedly seen in common variable immunodeficiency TCR beta sequences.

Produced via immunoSEQ multiplex PCR; TCRdb's table is partial and in-frame only. Singletons are absent from the sample, which has over 20,000 clones. These receptors' targets are unknown. The sample consisted of peripheral blood mononuclear cells. These receptors originate from a human donor with common variable immunodeficiency.

A note on this clone: Coverage ceases 3 residues before the CDR3 finishes, and the germline J gene fills in the end. This chain connects TRBV5-6 to TRBJ1-6, with D perhaps matching TRBD1 (6 bases). V dropped 2 bases and J dropped 8 bases, with 11 bases sitting between them. The CDR3 covers 14 residues. Germline CDR1 reads SGHDT; CDR2 reads YYEEEE. The CDR3 is CASSFVGADSPLHF. CDR3 bases read: TGTGCCAGCAGCTTTGTGGGGGCTGATTCACCC.

Only a few counts were recorded for this clone. Coverage ceases 3 residues before the CDR3 finishes, and the germline J gene fills in the end. The V gene is TRBV30, the J gene TRBJ2-5; D remains unclear. The CDR3 is 11 residues long. With 0 bases removed from V and 5 bases from J, the gap between germline ends came to 4 bases. In germline, CDR1 is GTSNPN, CDR2 SVGIG (reference sequence). The sequenced CDR3 bases are TGTGCCTGGAGTGTAGCTGAGACC. It specifies CAWSVAET. The whole CDR3 reads CAWSVAETQYF.

As concerns this clone: The sequence runs out 3 residues before the end of the CDR3; the remainder is reconstructed from the germline J gene. V usage is TRBV7-2 and J usage is TRBJ2-7; D possibly corresponds to TRBD1 (6 bases). This CDR3 is built from 14 residues. The V and J ends lost 5 bases and 3 bases respectively, with 14 bases between them. Germline V gene lookup returns CDR1 SGHTA and CDR2 FQGNSA. The sequenced part of the CDR3 DNA is TGTGCCAGCAGCCTTGGACAGTTAAACTACGAG. Protein product: CASSLGQLNYE. From start to end, the CDR3 is CASSLGQLNYEQYF. Full variable domain (rest looked up from reference TRBV7-2 and TRBJ2-7): GAGVSQSPSNKVTEKGKDVELRCDPISGHTALYWYRQSLGQGLEFLIYFQGNSAPDKSGLPSDRFSAERTGGSVSTLTIQRTQQEDSAVYLCASSLGQLNYEQYFGPGTRLTVT.

This clone was observed a handful of times. The CDR3 goes on 3 residues after the read ends, and that part is filled in from the germline J gene. The V call is TRBV7-3, the J call TRBJ2-3, with D maybe TRBD1 (6 bases). Trimming removed 6 bases from V and 0 bases from J, with 13 bases in between. Germline loops: CDR1 SGHTA, CDR2 FQGTGA. This CDR3 is built from 15 residues. The CDR3 DNA, read in part, is TGTGCCAGCAGTAAGGGGGTGACTAGCACAGATACG. Translation gives CASSKGVTSTDT. The full CDR3 is CASSKGVTSTDTQYF.

This clone has a count of ten or more. The CDR3 extends 3 residues past the end of the read, so its final part is completed from the germline J gene. This chain joins TRBV19 and TRBJ2-1, with TRBD1 matching 10 bases. Germline V CDR1 and CDR2: LNHDA, SQIVND (reference sequence). J gave up 7 bases and V 6 bases, and 6 bases lay outside the gene matches. The CDR3 contains 14 residues. CDR3: CASRSDRGRNEQFF. CDR3 DNA, as far as it was read: TGTGCCAGTAGGTCCGACAGGGGGCGGAATGAG.

In regard to this clone: Sequencing ends 3 residues short of the CDR3 end; the germline J gene provides the rest. The V and J genes are TRBV19 and TRBJ2-7; 10 nucleotides line up with TRBD2. V was pared by 1 base and J by 6 bases, with 12 bases of the junction left unmatched. The CDR3 runs to 17 residues. Germline values: CDR1 LNHDA, CDR2 SQIVND (reference sequence). The part of the CDR3 DNA that was read is TGTGCCAGTAGTATAGCCCTGACTAGCGGGTATCAGGCCGAG. This gives the protein CASSIALTSGYQAE. The CDR3, in full, reads CASSIALTSGYQAEQYF.

This clone has a count of ten or more. With the read ending 3 residues before the CDR3 end, the germline J gene is used to fill in that end. Within the sample, other DNA sequences also encode this same CDR3. The chain links TRBV20-1 to TRBJ2-1, with 7 bases matching TRBD2. The V segment lost 4 bases and the J segment 8 bases; nucleotides outside the gene matches: 14. The CDR3 runs 15 residues. Germline-derived CDR1 and CDR2 are DFQATT and SNEGSKA (reference sequence). CDR3 sequence: CSANIVAGVGYEQFF. The DNA read from the CDR3 is TGCAGTGCTAACATAGTTGCGGGAGTTGGCTATGAG.

This clone was recorded many times. The read ends 3 residues before the CDR3 terminus; that terminus is restored from the germline J gene. The chain combines TRBV7-8 with TRBJ2-7; D possibly corresponds to TRBD1 (5 bases). The CDR3 length is 14 residues. Trimming removed 1 base at V and 0 bases at J, with 7 bases between. Germline V gene sequence: CDR1 SGHVS, CDR2 FQNEAQ. CDR3 residues: CASSLEDISYEQYF. The sequenced CDR3 bases are TGTGCCAGCAGCTTAGAGGACATCTCCTACGAG. The whole variable domain, filled in from reference TRBV7-8 and TRBJ2-7, reads GAGVSQSPRYKVAKRGQDVALRCDPISGHVSLFWYQQALGQGPEFLTYFQNEAQLDKSGLPSDRFFAERPEGSVSTLKIQRTQQEDSAVYLCASSLEDISYEQYFGPGTRLTVT.

This clone was seen a few times. The read finishes 3 residues shy of the CDR3 end, and the germline J gene is used to complete it. The rearrangement links TRBV20-1 to TRBJ2-3, with 11 bases that match TRBD2. The trim removed 6 bases at V and 6 bases at J, leaving 5 bases unmatched. The CDR3 has 13 amino acids. In germline, CDR1 is DFQATT, CDR2 SNEGSKA (reference sequence). This CDR3 is CSAVAGGLDTQYF. The CDR3 bases that were read are TGCAGTGCAGTAGCGGGAGGGTTGGATACG.

This clone was seen repeatedly, ten times or more. The read is 3 residues too short to cover the CDR3 end, so that end is filled in from the germline J gene. The chain recombines TRBV5-1 with TRBJ1-1; possible D gene TRBD1, 6 bases. Between the trimmed V and J ends, which lost 0 bases and 7 bases, there was a span of 19 bases. Germline-derived CDR1 and CDR2 are SGHRS and YFSETQ. The CDR3 sequence is 16 residues long. The sequenced CDR3 bases are TGCGCCAGCAGCTTGGACGGGCAGGGGAGGTTCGGTGAA. It encodes CASSLDGQGRFGE. The entire CDR3 reads CASSLDGQGRFGEAFF. Variable domain in full (rest from reference TRBV5-1 and TRBJ1-1): KAGVTQTPRYLIKTRGQQVTLSCSPISGHRSVSWYQQTPGQGLQFLFEYFSETQRNKGNFPGRFSGRQFSNSRSEMNVSTLELGDSALYLCASSLDGQGRFGEAFFGQGTRLTVV.

Concerning this clone itself: The read terminates 3 residues ahead of where the CDR3 ends, so the germline J gene completes it. This chain joins TRBV30 and TRBJ1-5; tentatively, D is TRBD1 (5 bases). Germline CDR1 GTSNPN, CDR2 SVGIG (reference sequence). Deletions cut 3 bases from V and 6 bases from J, with 12 bases between. This CDR3 has 13 residues. CDR3 residues: CAWRSGMGQPQHF. The part of the CDR3 DNA that was read is TGTGCCTGGAGGTCAGGGATGGGTCAGCCC.

Comment on this clone: The read halts 3 residues ahead of the CDR3 end, with the missing end drawn from the germline J gene. The chain employs TRBV19 and TRBJ2-1; 7 bases fit TRBD2. V trimming: 7 bases; J trimming: 4 bases; junction bases outside the gene matches: 16. Germline CDR1 is LNHDA and CDR2 is SQIVND (reference sequence). The CDR3 contains 17 residues. CDR3: CASKARPGLDLYNEQFF. The part of the CDR3 DNA that was read is TGTGCCAGTAAAGCCCGACCCGGACTAGACCTATACAATGAG.

This clone was counted ten times or more. The CDR3 end falls 3 residues outside the read, so it is completed with the germline J gene. The chain is built from TRBV28 and TRBJ1-2; TRBD1 matches 7 bases. This CDR3 comprises 14 residues. Germline loops: CDR1 MDHEN, CDR2 SYDVKM. The CDR3 bases that were read are TGTGCCAGCAGACCGTCGGACAGGCCCGGCGGC. It encodes CASRPSDRPGG. The full CDR3 reads CASRPSDRPGGYTF.

As for this clone: The missing CDR3 end, 3 residues past where the read stops, is filled in from the germline J gene. The chain recombines TRBV18 with TRBJ2-1; D is possibly TRBD2 (6 bases). CDR1 and CDR2 from the germline V gene are KGHSH and LQKENI. The CDR3 length is 16 residues. With 6 bases removed from V and 0 bases from J, the gap between germline ends came to 15 bases. Here the CDR3 reads CASSLRAGSSYNEQFF. CDR3 DNA (partial): TGTGCCAGCTCCCTAAGGGCGGGGAGCTCCTACAATGAG.

This clone was counted a few times. The sequenced fragment ends 3 residues before the CDR3 boundary, so the rest is inferred from the germline J gene. V gene TRBV19 combines with J gene TRBJ1-1, with D hard to call. Germline CDR1 LNHDA, CDR2 SQIVND (reference sequence). CDR3 length: 14 residues. V lost 7 bases and J 0 bases, leaving 12 bases between the germline ends. CDR3 bases read: TGTGCCAGTAATCGGGGTTCCTTGAACACTGAA. This translates into CASNRGSLNTE. The CDR3 as a whole reads CASNRGSLNTEAFF. The full variable domain, with the rest looked up from reference TRBV19 and TRBJ1-1, is DGGITQSPKYLFRKEGQNVTLSCEQNLNHDAMYWYRQDPGQGLRLIYYSQIVNDFQKGDIAEGYSVSREKKESFPLTVTSAQKNPTAFYLCASNRGSLNTEAFFGQGTRLTVV.

Of note for this clone: The read comes to an end 3 residues before the CDR3 does, leaving the germline J gene to fill in the end. This chain uses TRBV7-6 with TRBJ2-3, with TRBD2 matching 12 bases. The CDR3 has 16 residues. The germline V gene has CDR1 SGHVS and CDR2 FNYEAQ. With 5 bases clipped from V and 3 bases from J, the junction kept 6 bases outside the gene matches. CDR3 DNA, as far as it was read: TGTGCCAGCAGCCGGCTAGGGACTAGCGGGACAGATACG. It yields the protein CASSRLGTSGTDT. The whole CDR3 region reads CASSRLGTSGTDTQYF. Looking up the rest from reference TRBV7-6 and TRBJ2-3 gives the full variable domain: GAGVSQSPRYKVTKRGQDVALRCDPISGHVSLYWYRQALGQGPEFLTYFNYEAQQDKSGLPNDRFSAERPEGSISTLTIQRTEQRDSAMYRCASSRLGTSGTDTQYFGPGTRLTVL.

This clone was detected only a few times. Sequencing ends 3 residues short of the CDR3 end; the germline J gene provides the rest. This rearrangement joins TRBV19 to TRBJ1-4; unclear D gene. The germline V gene has CDR1 LNHDA and CDR2 SQIVND (reference sequence). CDR3 length equals 12 residues. The ends were cut back, 8 bases at V and 4 bases at J, with 8 bases in the middle. CDR3 in amino acids: CASGLVNEKLFF. The covered CDR3 bases are TGTGCCAGTGGCCTGGTTAATGAAAAA.

Remarks on this clone: The read halts 3 residues ahead of the CDR3 end, with the missing end drawn from the germline J gene. V and J are TRBV7-3 and TRBJ2-1, with 8 bases aligning to TRBD2. CDR1 is SGHTA and CDR2 is FQGTGA in the germline V gene. The CDR3 covers 16 residues. The trim removed 3 bases at V and 5 bases at J, leaving 9 bases unmatched. CDR3: CASSLRSTSVNNEQFF. CDR3 bases read: TGTGCCAGCAGCTTGAGGTCGACTAGCGTTAACAATGAG.

This clone was counted a few times. An end of the junction does not agree with germline; a read error may underlie this. Read sequence stops 3 residues before the CDR3 end, and the germline J gene provides the missing end. The rearrangement joins TRBV19 to TRBJ2-2; D is possibly TRBD1 (6 bases). CDR3 size: 14 residues. The V gene's germline CDR1 is LNHDA and CDR2 SQIVND (reference sequence). The CDR3 spells CTSSTRGYTGELFF. The CDR3 bases that were read are TGTACCAGTAGTACGAGGGGGTACACCGGGGAG.

The sample holds many counts of this clone. The CDR3 end falls 3 residues outside the read, so it is completed with the germline J gene. The chain has TRBV28 and TRBJ1-4; D is unresolved. The germline V gene has CDR1 MDHEN and CDR2 SYDVKM. V lost 2 bases and J 8 bases, leaving 6 bases between the germline ends. The CDR3 is 12 amino acids. The DNA read from the CDR3 is TGTGCCAGCAGTTTACAGGCCGAAAAA. As protein: CASSLQAEK. The full-length CDR3 reads as CASSLQAEKLFF.